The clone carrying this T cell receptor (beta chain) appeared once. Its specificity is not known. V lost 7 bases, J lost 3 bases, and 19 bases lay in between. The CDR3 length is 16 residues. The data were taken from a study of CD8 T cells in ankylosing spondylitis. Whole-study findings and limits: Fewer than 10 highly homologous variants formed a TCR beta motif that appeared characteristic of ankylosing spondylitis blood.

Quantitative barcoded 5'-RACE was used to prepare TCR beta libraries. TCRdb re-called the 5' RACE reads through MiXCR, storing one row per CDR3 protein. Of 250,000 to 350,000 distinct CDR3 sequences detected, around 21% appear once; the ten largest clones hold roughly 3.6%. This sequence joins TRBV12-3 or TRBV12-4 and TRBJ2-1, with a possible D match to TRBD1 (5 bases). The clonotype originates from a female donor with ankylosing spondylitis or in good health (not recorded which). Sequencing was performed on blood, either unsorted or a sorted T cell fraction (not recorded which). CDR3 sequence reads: CASTSLGLFDYNEQFF. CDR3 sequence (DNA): TGTGCCAGCACCTCCCTGGGGCTATTCGACTACAATGAGCAGTTCTTC.